One sample yielded the 32 T cell receptor beta chains listed below, sequenced in a study of T cell repertoires in cytomegalovirus infection. Each CDR3 protein is one row after TCRdb ran MiXCR on the reads. Among tens of thousands of distinct CDR3 sequences listed, more than 20% were seen once. These receptors' antigens are unknown. The specimen comprised CD8+ T cells from cultured PBMCs, sampled from culture after CMV antigen stimulation. The source is a human donor in good health (CMV status not recorded). Some clones in this sample may be carry-over from other donors' samples.

This clonotype was picked up many times. The J gene is TRBJ2-1, the V gene TRBV19, with no clear D. The ends were cut back, 3 bases at V and 0 bases at J, with 9 bases in the middle. This CDR3 is built from 15 residues. Per the germline V gene, CDR1 is LNHDA and CDR2 is SQIVND (reference sequence). CDR3 sequence: CASSIRAASYNEQFF. The CDR3 coding sequence is TGTGCCAGTAGTATTAGGGCGGCCTCCTACAATGAGCAGTTCTTC.

V gene TRBV28 combines with J gene TRBJ2-5, with D perhaps matching TRBD1 or TRBD2 (5 bases each). The germline CDR1 and CDR2 sequences are MDHEN and SYDVKM. V gave up 2 bases and J gave up 3 bases, with 13 bases separating them. The CDR3 contains 15 residues. The CDR3 reads CASSLSRREKETQYF. The CDR3 region has the DNA TGTGCCAGCAGTTTAAGTCGCAGGGAGAAAGAGACCCAGTACTTC.

This clonotype was picked up a small number of times. The chain links TRBV4-3 to TRBJ2-1; no firm D call. The CDR3 runs to 16 residues. CDR1 LGHNA and CDR2 YSLEER come from the germline V gene. Trimming shortened V by 0 bases and J by 0 bases, and 9 bases separated the two germline ends. The CDR3 region is CASSQDGRSSYNEQFF. The DNA of the CDR3 is TGCGCCAGCAGCCAAGATGGGCGTTCCTCCTACAATGAGCAGTTCTTC.

This clonotype was observed a few times. The chain carries TRBV9 and TRBJ2-1; no clear D. Trimming shortened V by 0 bases and J by 0 bases, and 7 bases separated the two germline ends. The CDR3 loop spans 15 amino acids. The germline CDR1 and CDR2 sequences are SGDLS and YYNGEE. The CDR3: CASSVGLSSYNEQFF. In DNA, the CDR3 is TGTGCCAGCAGCGTAGGACTGAGCTCCTACAATGAGCAGTTCTTC.

This rearrangement joins TRBV6-2 or TRBV6-3 to TRBJ2-6; TRBD2 might be the D (6 bases). The CDR3 sequence is 18 residues long. The germline CDR1 and CDR2 sequences are MNHEY and SVGEGT. Deletions cut 4 bases from V and 0 bases from J, with 16 bases between. The CDR3 region is CASSSLRRDFSGANVLTF. In nucleotides, the CDR3 is TGTGCCAGCAGTTCCCTTCGCAGGGACTTCTCTGGGGCCAACGTCCTGACTTTC.

The chain employs TRBV6-6 and TRBJ1-1, with 8 bases that match TRBD1. V lost 6 bases to trimming and J lost 7 bases; unmatched junction nucleotides: 4. This CDR3 has 12 residues. CDR1 is MNHNY and CDR2 is SVGAGI in the germline V gene (reference sequence). CDR3 loop: CASSTDRGEAFF. The CDR3 DNA reads as TGTGCCAGCAGCACCGACAGGGGTGAAGCTTTCTTT.

In this sample, this clonotype turned up a few times. This chain joins TRBV19 and TRBJ1-2; 10 positions match TRBD1. This CDR3 contains 15 residues. Germline lookup yields CDR1 LNHDA and CDR2 SQIVND (reference sequence). Losses at the gene ends were 2 bases for V and 4 bases for J; bases not matched to a gene: 4. CDR3 sequence reads: CASSIPGTGVYGYTF. In nucleotides, the CDR3 is TGTGCCAGTAGTATACCCGGGACAGGGGTCTATGGCTACACCTTC.

This clonotype appeared a few times. The rearrangement uses TRBV11-3 and TRBJ2-7, with a possible D match to TRBD1 (6 bases). Germline assignment: CDR1 SGHNT and CDR2 YENEEA. This CDR3 region has 16 residues. The ends were cut back, 4 bases at V and 4 bases at J, with 20 bases in the middle. Here the CDR3 reads CASSSPPRGVVYEQYF. CDR3 nucleotides: TGTGCCAGCAGCTCGCCCCCCAGGGGAGTCGTGTACGAGCAGTACTTC.

This clonotype was observed at least ten times. The chain joins TRBV12-3 or TRBV12-4 to TRBJ1-5, with 9 bases fitting TRBD1. J gave up 3 bases and V 4 bases, and 4 bases lay outside the gene matches. The CDR3 totals 15 residues. As DNA, the CDR3 is TGTGCCAGCAGTTCGGACAGGGGCCTCAATCAGCCCCAGCATTTT. Translated: CASSSDRGLNQPQHF.

The chain recombines TRBV27 with TRBJ2-7, with 8 bases fitting TRBD2. Germline V lookup: CDR1 MNHEY, CDR2 SMNVEV (reference sequence). The CDR3 has 15 residues. J lost 1 base, V lost 2 bases, and 4 bases had no gene match. The CDR3 protein is CASSLTLAGSYEQYF. In DNA, the CDR3 is TGTGCCAGCAGTTTAACGCTAGCGGGTTCCTACGAGCAGTACTTC.

Regarding this clonotype: Germline is not matched at one junction end, which may reflect a read error. The chain combines TRBV4-2 with TRBJ2-2, with 8 bases that match TRBD2. The germline V gene has CDR1 LGHNA and CDR2 YNFKEQ. The CDR3 is 15 residues long. CDR3 in DNA: TGTGCCAGCACGGGGGGGGGGGCCAACACCGGGGTGCTGTTTTTT. Translating gives CASTGGGANTGVLFF.

V usage is TRBV29-1 and J usage is TRBJ2-7; D gene unclear. The CDR3 covers 12 residues. V was shortened by 3 bases and J by 5 bases, with 11 bases between the two germline ends. The V gene's germline CDR1 is SQVTM and CDR2 ANQGSEA. DNA for the CDR3: TGCAGCGTTGATTCGGCGGCGGACGAGCAGTACTTC. It yields the protein CSVDSAADEQYF.

This clonotype was picked up many times. The chain links TRBV6-4 to TRBJ2-1, with 12 bases fitting TRBD2. CDR3 length: 16 amino acids. Germline values: CDR1 MRHNA, CDR2 SNTAGT. With V trimmed by 10 bases and J by 10 bases, 17 bases remained unmatched. The CDR3 spells CATAQPSSGGAEEQFF. The DNA of the CDR3 is TGTGCCACCGCTCAACCGTCTAGCGGGGGGGCCGAGGAGCAGTTCTTC.

This clonotype was counted only a few times. The chain combines TRBV5-1 with TRBJ2-1, with 12 bases matching TRBD2. This CDR3 region has 15 residues. Germline V gene lookup returns CDR1 SGHRS and CDR2 YFSETQ. The ends lost 6 bases at V and 9 bases at J; junction bases unmatched: 10. The CDR3 DNA reads TGCGCCAGCAACAGACTAGCGGGAGCACGGACTGAGCAGTTCTTC. Translating gives CASNRLAGARTEQFF.

This clonotype was seen repeatedly, ten times or more. The J gene is TRBJ2-3, the V gene TRBV28; D uncertain. CDR3 size: 12 residues. Trimming took off 6 bases at V and 2 bases at J, with 6 bases between the two ends. Per the germline V gene, CDR1 is MDHEN and CDR2 is SYDVKM. Here the CDR3 reads CASRTFTDTQYF. In DNA form, the CDR3 reads TGTGCCAGCAGGACCTTCACAGATACGCAGTATTTT.

CDR3 sequence (DNA): TGCGCCAGCAGCCAGCGGGGCGGGCAGGTACACACTGAAGCTTTCTTT. This gives the protein CASSQRGGQVHTEAFF. V gene TRBV5-1 combines with J gene TRBJ1-1; tentative D call: TRBD1 (5 bases). Germline loops: CDR1 SGHRS, CDR2 YFSETQ. The CDR3 consists of 16 residues. Trimming took off 4 bases at V and 3 bases at J, with 19 bases between the two ends.

This chain links TRBV27 with TRBJ2-1, with a possible D match to TRBD2 (5 bases). Germline V gives CDR1 MNHEY, CDR2 SMNVEV (reference sequence). The CDR3 length is 14 residues. The V gene lost 3 bases and the J gene lost 1 base, with 7 bases spanning the gap. The DNA for the CDR3 is TGTGCCAGCAGTTTTGGAGGATCCTACAATGAGCAGTTCTTC. As protein: CASSFGGSYNEQFF.

This rearrangement joins TRBV2 to TRBJ2-7; 12 bases line up with TRBD2. Per the germline V gene, CDR1 is SNHLY and CDR2 is FYNNEI. The CDR3 consists of 15 residues. V lost 8 bases and J lost 6; bases outside the gene matches: 11. The CDR3 coding sequence is TGTGCCAGCGGGGCAGAAGCTAGCGGGGGGGCCGAGCAGTACTTC. Amino acid sequence: CASGAEASGGAEQYF.

For this clonotype: A much larger clone differs from this one at a single base, so this may be a read error. The V call is TRBV7-3, the J call TRBJ2-2; D remains unclear. In germline, CDR1 is SGHTA, CDR2 FQGTGA. The germline V and J ends were trimmed by 3 bases and 6 bases, with 11 bases remaining between them. The CDR3 has 14 residues. CDR3 in DNA: TGTGCCAGCAGCTTGGGCACCCTCGCCGGGGAGCTGTTTTTT. Protein product: CASSLGTLAGELFF.

The table lists this clonotype with a few counts. This chain joins TRBV4-3 and TRBJ1-1, with TRBD1 identical over 8 bases. V was clipped by 0 bases and J by 8 bases; unmatched bases: 8. The CDR3 has 15 residues. Germline lookup yields CDR1 LGHNA and CDR2 YSLEER. CDR3 sequence reads: CASSQDGTGYGEAFF. In DNA form, the CDR3 reads TGCGCCAGCAGCCAAGATGGGACAGGATATGGGGAAGCTTTCTTT.

At least ten counts were recorded for this clonotype. This chain links TRBV7-8 with TRBJ2-7; D perhaps matches TRBD2 (6 bases). The ends were cut back, 6 bases at V and 5 bases at J, with 23 bases in the middle. In germline, CDR1 is SGHVS, CDR2 FQNEAQ. The CDR3 has 16 residues. The CDR3 here is CASRFSGGGTKDEQYF. The CDR3 DNA follows: TGTGCCAGCAGATTTTCCGGCGGCGGGACGAAGGACGAGCAGTACTTC.

The chain is built from TRBV20-1 and TRBJ2-2; 12 bases align to TRBD2. V lost 3 bases to trimming and J lost 7 bases; unmatched junction nucleotides: 9. Germline V CDR1 and CDR2: DFQATT, SNEGSKA (reference sequence). The CDR3 spans 16 residues. The CDR3 sequence is CSASPPSGGAGGELFF. CDR3 DNA sequence: TGCAGTGCTAGTCCCCCTAGCGGGGGGGCCGGCGGGGAGCTGTTTTTT.

This clonotype showed up just a few times. The chain links TRBV28 to TRBJ1-4; 7 bases line up with TRBD1. V gave up 6 bases and J gave up 8 bases; unmatched junction bases: 12. The CDR3 extends over 15 amino acids. CDR1 and CDR2 from the germline V gene are MDHEN and SYDVKM. CDR3 sequence: CASRPGTDWGEKLFF. The CDR3 bases are TGTGCCAGCAGACCTGGGACAGATTGGGGGGAAAAACTGTTTTTT.

This clonotype was observed a handful of times. The rearrangement joins TRBV12-3 or TRBV12-4 to TRBJ1-2; perhaps TRBD1 as D (6 bases). V was trimmed by 3 bases and J by 4 bases, leaving 9 bases between them. This CDR3 has 13 residues. DNA of the CDR3: TGTGCCAGCAGTTTCCAGGACAGCTATGGCTACACCTTC. It encodes CASSFQDSYGYTF.

The V call is TRBV12-3 or TRBV12-4, the J call TRBJ2-1; 13 bases are shared with TRBD2. Unmatched junction bases numbered 6, after V lost 5 bases and J lost 8 bases. The CDR3 length is 15 residues. The CDR3, as DNA: TGTGCCAGCAGTACTAGCGGGAGGGCCCTCTATGAGCAGTTCTTC. Residues: CASSTSGRALYEQFF.

Concerning this clonotype itself: The junction shows a germline mismatch at one end, possibly a read error. V usage is TRBV20-1 and J usage is TRBJ1-1; D ambiguous. Germline CDR1 DFQATT, CDR2 SNEGSKA (reference sequence). CDR3 length: 15 amino acids. In DNA, the CDR3 is TGCAGTGCTACTACCTCGCGGAGGCTGAATACTGAAGCTTTCTTT. Encoded protein: CSATTSRRLNTEAFF.

This rearrangement joins TRBV3-1 to TRBJ2-1; D is possibly TRBD1 (5 bases). From germline, CDR1 is LGHDT and CDR2 YNNKEL (reference sequence). This CDR3 region has 16 residues. With 0 bases removed from V and 3 bases from J, the gap between germline ends came to 12 bases. DNA for the CDR3: TGTGCCAGCAGCCAAGAAAAGGGGTTCAGCTACAATGAGCAGTTCTTC. This sequence encodes CASSQEKGFSYNEQFF.

The sample holds a few counts of this clonotype. The V call is TRBV5-4, the J call TRBJ1-6, with 10 bases fitting TRBD1. J lost 9 bases, V lost 4 bases, and 10 bases had no gene match. Germline loops: CDR1 SGHNT, CDR2 YYREEE (reference sequence). This CDR3 is built from 16 residues. CDR3 sequence reads: CASSNRDRGGSSPLHF. In nucleotides, the CDR3 is TGTGCCAGCAGCAACCGGGACAGGGGCGGGAGTTCACCCCTCCACTTT.

The chain recombines TRBV2 with TRBJ2-1, with D uncertain. This CDR3 spans 13 amino acids. Between the trimmed V and J ends, which lost 6 bases and 4 bases, there was a span of 10 bases. Germline CDR1 SNHLY, CDR2 FYNNEI. CDR3 bases: TGTGCCAGCAGCGCCCCTCGGTACAATGAGCAGTTCTTC. This gives the protein CASSAPRYNEQFF.

This chain links TRBV9 with TRBJ1-2; D may be TRBD1 (6 bases). Trimming pared 7 bases from V and 8 bases from J, leaving 18 bases between. The CDR3 runs to 13 residues. Germline CDR1 is SGDLS and CDR2 is YYNGEE. CDR3 in amino acids: CASFSGAAWGYTF. The CDR3 nucleotides are TGTGCCAGCTTTTCAGGGGCGGCTTGGGGCTACACCTTC.

This clonotype was seen many times. This chain connects TRBV4-3 to TRBJ1-6; D gene uncertain. CDR1 and CDR2 from the germline V gene are LGHNA and YSLEER. Trimming removed 3 bases from V and 1 base from J, with 10 bases in between. The CDR3 consists of 16 residues. The CDR3 DNA reads TGCGCCAGCAGCCAGGGAGGTGGGTCCTATAATTCACCCCTCCACTTT. Encoded protein: CASSQGGGSYNSPLHF.

This clonotype was recorded a few times. V gene TRBV27 combines with J gene TRBJ2-5, with 10 bases identical to TRBD1. Germline lookup yields CDR1 MNHEY and CDR2 SMNVEV (reference sequence). The J segment lost 3 bases and the V segment lost 6 bases, leaving 4 bases of the junction unmatched. This CDR3 is built from 14 residues. The CDR3, as DNA: TGTGCCAGCAGGGGACAGGGGTTTAAAGAGACCCAGTACTTC. Translating gives CASRGQGFKETQYF.